Below are 16 T cell receptor beta chains sequenced from a single sample in a study of T cell repertoires in cytomegalovirus infection. TCRdb called the reads again in MiXCR, with one record for every CDR3 protein. The table shows about 310,000 distinct CDR3 sequences, with about 25% occurring only once. The antigens of these receptors remain unknown. The specimen was cultured PBMCs, collected from culture after CMV antigen stimulation. These receptors were obtained from a human donor in good health (CMV status not recorded). Some clones in this sample may be carry-over from other donors' samples.

J is TRBJ1-2 and V is TRBV9; possibly TRBD1 for D (6 bases). The CDR3 consists of 16 residues. The V and J ends lost 0 bases and 3 bases respectively, with 15 bases between them. In germline, CDR1 is SGDLS, CDR2 YYNGEE. CDR3 nucleotides: TGTGCCAGCAGCGTAGATTTGGACAGCCATCACTATGGCTACACCTTC. Amino acid sequence: CASSVDLDSHHYGYTF.

This clonotype was recorded a few times. The genes are TRBV2 and TRBJ2-2; 10 bases fit TRBD2. With V trimmed by 2 bases and J by 4 bases, 1 base remained unmatched. From germline, CDR1 is SNHLY and CDR2 FYNNEI. CDR3 length: 15 residues. The CDR3, as DNA: TGTGCCAGCAGTGAATTAGCGGGAGGCACCGGGGAGCTGTTTTTT. The encoded protein is CASSELAGGTGELFF. The whole variable domain, remainder taken from reference TRBV2 and TRBJ2-2, is EPEVTQTPSHQVTQMGQEVILRCVPISNHLYFYWYRQILGQKVEFLVSFYNNEISEKSEIFDDQFSVERPDGSNFTLKIRSTKLEDSAMYFCASSELAGGTGELFFGEGSRLTVL.

Written as DNA, the CDR3 is TGTGCCATCAGTGAGCCCCCAGGAGCGACCGGGGAAGAGACCCAGTACTTC. It translates to CAISEPPGATGEETQYF. The rearrangement joins TRBV10-3 to TRBJ2-5; a possible D gene is TRBD2 (5 bases). Trimming shortened V by 2 bases and J by 3 bases, and 19 bases separated the two germline ends. The germline gives CDR1 ENHRY, CDR2 SYGVKD. This CDR3 has 17 residues.

This clonotype was observed a few times. This rearrangement joins TRBV11-2 to TRBJ2-5, with TRBD2 as a possible D gene (6 bases). V dropped 1 base and J dropped 8 bases, with 11 bases sitting between them. Germline CDR1 reads SGHAT; CDR2 reads FQNNGV. The CDR3 is 13 residues long. The CDR3 loop is CASSLVVGGTQYF. The CDR3 region has the DNA TGTGCCAGCAGCTTAGTTGTCGGGGGTACCCAGTACTTC.

In this sample, this clonotype turned up many times. The chain recombines TRBV11-3 with TRBJ1-1, with D possibly being TRBD1 (6 bases). This CDR3 region has 14 residues. Germline CDR1 is SGHNT and CDR2 is YENEEA. Trimming pared 3 bases from V and 5 bases from J, leaving 13 bases between. CDR3 protein: CASSLSPRGTEAFF. DNA of the CDR3: TGTGCCAGCAGCTTGTCGCCTAGGGGGACTGAAGCTTTCTTT.

V is TRBV6-8 and J is TRBJ2-2; TRBD2 matches 14 bases. With 4 bases clipped from V and 7 bases from J, the junction kept 8 bases outside the gene matches. CDR3 length: 17 residues. Looked up from germline, CDR1 is MNHGY and CDR2 is SAAAGT. This chain's CDR3 is CASSSPGLAGVNGELFF. The DNA of the CDR3 is TGTGCCAGCAGTTCGCCGGGACTAGCGGGAGTTAACGGGGAGCTGTTTTTT.

The chain joins TRBV6-2 or TRBV6-3 to TRBJ2-5, with a possible D match to TRBD1 (5 bases). V dropped 6 bases and J dropped 12 bases, with 17 bases sitting between them. There are 12 residues in the CDR3. The germline V gene has CDR1 MNHEY and CDR2 SVGEGT. DNA of the CDR3: TGTGCCAGCAGCCCCCTTGGGGCGGACAAGTACTTC. Its translation is CASSPLGADKYF.

The J gene is TRBJ2-2, the V gene TRBV5-1, with 10 bases that match TRBD2. Looked up from germline, CDR1 is SGHRS and CDR2 is YFSETQ. The CDR3 runs to 16 residues. The V gene end was trimmed by 2 bases and the J gene end by 4 bases; junction bases not matched to a gene: 5. This chain's CDR3 is CASSLSLAGITGELFF. CDR3 bases: TGCGCCAGCAGCTTATCACTAGCGGGAATCACCGGGGAGCTGTTTTTT.

J is TRBJ1-4 and V is TRBV7-9; perhaps TRBD1 as D (6 bases). V lost 5 bases, J lost 8 bases, and 15 bases lay in between. The germline CDR1 and CDR2 sequences are SEHNR and FQNEAQ (reference sequence). This CDR3 spans 14 amino acids. This CDR3 reads CASSPRHGGEKLFF. CDR3 in DNA: TGTGCCAGCAGCCCCAGACACGGGGGCGAAAAACTGTTTTTT.

This clonotype has a handful of counts. The rearrangement uses TRBV10-3 and TRBJ1-5, with D uncertain. CDR3 length: 14 amino acids. Germline V lookup: CDR1 ENHRY, CDR2 SYGVKD. V lost 4 bases, J lost 6 bases, and 13 bases lay in between. CDR3 sequence: CAISAVGKGQPQHF. The CDR3 bases are TGTGCCATCAGTGCGGTCGGGAAGGGTCAGCCCCAGCATTTT.

The chain couples TRBV19 to TRBJ1-2, with D possibly being TRBD1 (6 bases). This CDR3 contains 13 residues. Germline V gene data show CDR1 as LNHDA and CDR2 as SQIVND (reference sequence). V was pared by 7 bases and J by 4 bases, with 13 bases between. In DNA form, the CDR3 reads TGTGCCAGTAAGAGCAGGGGCTCCTATGGCTACACCTTC. This gives the protein CASKSRGSYGYTF.

This clonotype was counted a few times. The genes are TRBV4-2 and TRBJ1-2, with D possibly matching TRBD1 (6 bases). CDR1 LGHNA and CDR2 YNFKEQ come from the germline V gene. CDR3 length: 16 residues. The V end was cut by 0 bases, the J end by 4 bases, with 15 bases between. CDR3 loop: CASSQDLTGRGYGYTF. In DNA form, the CDR3 reads TGTGCCAGCAGCCAAGATCTCACAGGGCGCGGCTATGGCTACACCTTC.

V and J are TRBV19 and TRBJ1-2, with no clear D. Germline V gene sequence: CDR1 LNHDA, CDR2 SQIVND (reference sequence). This CDR3 is built from 14 residues. V was clipped by 8 bases and J by 8 bases, with 21 bases between them. The CDR3 coding sequence is TGTGCCAGTTATGGAGTGGGAAACTCGAGCGGCTACACCTTC. Amino acids: CASYGVGNSSGYTF.

This clonotype has a count of ten or more. The genes are TRBV11-1 and TRBJ1-1, with 10 bases matching TRBD1. CDR1 and CDR2 (germline): SGHAT, FQDESV (reference sequence). The junction had 11 bases not matched to a gene; V was cut back by 4 bases and J by 3 bases. CDR3 length: 17 residues. CDR3 protein: CASSSGQGGILDTEAFF. Written as DNA, the CDR3 is TGTGCCAGCAGCTCTGGACAGGGGGGAATATTGGACACTGAAGCTTTCTTT. The whole variable domain, filled in from reference TRBV11-1 and TRBJ1-1, reads EAEVAQSPRYKITEKSQAVAFWCDPISGHATLYWYRQILGQGPELLVQFQDESVVDDSQLPKDRFSAERLKGVDSTLKIQPAELGDSAMYLCASSSGQGGILDTEAFFGQGTRLTVV.

A few counts support this clonotype. The chain carries TRBV4-1 and TRBJ2-4; 8 nucleotides align to TRBD1. The CDR3 totals 17 residues. Trimming removed 0 bases from V and 6 bases from J; junction bases left unmatched: 10. Germline CDR1 reads MGHRA; CDR2 reads YSYEKL. The CDR3 is CASSQDPDRAPGNIQYF. In DNA, the CDR3 is TGCGCCAGCAGCCAAGACCCGGACAGGGCACCGGGAAACATTCAGTACTTC.

A few counts support this clonotype. CDR3 coding DNA: TGTGCCAGCGTTGCACGACTTATGAACACTGAAGCTTTCTTT. Translation gives CASVARLMNTEAFF. The rearrangement joins TRBV28 to TRBJ1-1; D is unclear. The CDR3 covers 14 residues. Trimming took 8 bases from V and 0 from J, leaving 13 bases between them. Germline V CDR1 and CDR2: MDHEN, SYDVKM.